Detailed here is one TCR beta chain. Its antigen is not yet known. Qualities for individual bases were not recorded, and no much larger clone is one base off. Trimming takes 8 bases off V and 4 bases off J; junction bases not matched to a gene: 10. Inclusive of the bounding cysteine and phenylalanine, the CDR3 is 15 residues long. Only the CDR3 portion is preserved as DNA: 45 bases, with reading frame beginning at the first base. The 39 donors, aged 6 to 90 years, were systemically healthy Caucasian individuals from Russia. About 10 milliliters of peripheral blood were collected from each donor into EDTA-treated Vacutainer tubes. Ficoll-Paque density-gradient centrifugation was used to isolate PBMCs, with at least 7 million per sample. Trizol reagent was used to extract total RNA from PBMCs, with at least 5 micrograms per sample. Naive CD45RAhigh/CD27high T cell percentages were measured by flow cytometry on a PBMC aliquot from every donor.

The data stem from a study of blood T cells in healthy people across ages (dated by TCRdb to between 2015 and 2016). General notes on the study: In model experiments, roughly one uniquely barcoded TCR beta cDNA molecule per two T cells was captured by template switching. Four age groups were formed from the donors: young (average roughly 15 years), middle-aged (just under 40), aged (roughly 58) and long-lived (more than 75). The study analyzed two additional independent replicas of 1 million unique cDNA reads from the same blood draw for two donors, one aged 18 to 29 and one aged 80 or older. To avoid experimental bias, donors of different ages were distributed randomly across sequencing lanes. To track age-related changes in TCR beta repertoire diversity, the study relied on deep sequencing normalized with unique cDNA molecular identifiers. General findings and caveats noted by the study authors: Observed TCR beta diversity correlated strongly with the percentage of naive T cells measured by flow cytometry. Observed TCR beta diversity per million T cells fell roughly linearly with age, and a significant reduction was already apparent by age about 36. Since profiling was done on bulk unsorted PBMCs, naive and antigen-experienced compartments could not be conclusively compared. Estimates of total diversity based on one million sequenced T cells were considered lower bounds and underestimates. Compared with the aged group, the long-lived group had more naive CD4+ T cells, fewer expanded clones and increased TCR diversity, a pattern suggesting age selection. Because the CMV infection status of the donors was unknown, age-related changes in expanded clonotypes may potentially have been confounded.

Library construction relied on 5' RACE. TCRdb records Illumina HiSeq 2500 as the sequencer. A second about 7 to 12 cycle PCR used a sample-barcoded 5' primer and a J-beta primer mix. A unique molecular identifier was introduced onto each TCR beta cDNA molecule by a template-switch 5' adaptor carrying 12 random nucleotides. Each sample yielded at least 2.5 million CDR3-containing paired-end reads. First-strand cDNA synthesis was performed from all RNA using the Mint cDNA synthesis kit, with priming by a TRBC-specific oligonucleotide. Following uracil-DNA glycosylase treatment, a first 18-cycle PCR with universal primers M1SS and BC2_uni_R was performed on all cDNA. The published analysis was carried out like this. For normalization, 1 million high-quality reads, each with a distinct molecular identifier, were randomly selected from each sample. Reads sharing molecular identifiers were discarded rather than binned into consensus sequences. MiTCR, with a Q25 quality threshold and the strictest error-elimination algorithm, was used for CDR3 identification, clonotype clustering and error correction. Lower-bound total TCR beta diversity was estimated with a nonparametric unseen species model using Euler transformation. The raw public data were reprocessed by TCRdb itself: fastp quality trimming at Q25, MiXCR clonotype calling, in-frame beta chains only. When rows share a CDR3 protein, they turn into one entry using the most common DNA and genes. The authors' filters were not applied to this entry. In this sample the table shows 600,000 to 650,000 distinct CDR3 sequences, around three fifths of which occur a single time. Jointly, the top ten make up about two fifths of the sample.

What was sequenced was blood. The sequence was obtained from a man in his fifties or sixties in good health. The rearranged segments are TRBV12-3 or TRBV12-4 and TRBJ2-5; 10 nucleotides in the junction match TRBD2. In nucleotides, the sequence is TGTGCCAGCCGAAAAACTAGCGGGGCAGGAGAGACCCAGTACTTC. The resulting protein is CASRKTSGAGETQYF.